Listed below are T cell receptor beta chains from one sample, sequenced in a study of blood T cell repertoires in COVID-19. Some clones are missing from TCRdb's copy, which holds only in-frame ones; the method was immunoSEQ multiplex PCR. The data contain approximately 350,000 clones, 88% of them seen just once; the ten biggest clones take up more than 5.5%. Material: peripheral blood. Receptors originate from a woman aged 70-85 years with COVID-19, enrolled during active disease. Each CDR3 is given with its conserved first and last residue. Fields, in order: D gene, clone size, V gene, J gene, CDR3 DNA, CDR3 protein. D genes are given only for firm matches. Rows may omit the clone size; those that give it use once, few, many or a size class.

TRBD2,NA,TRBV24-1,TRBJ2-1,TGTGCCACCAGTGAACGGGGGGGGAACAATGAGCAGTTCTTC,CATSERGGNNEQFF
TRBD2,NA,TRBV19,TRBJ2-1,TGTGCCAGTAGTCGGCTAGCGGGGGGAAATGAGCAGTTCTTC,CASSRLAGGNEQFF
TRBD1,NA,TRBV24-1,TRBJ1-2,TGTGCCACCAGTGACCCAGAGAGCTCAGGGGGAGTCTATGGCTACACCTTC,CATSDPESSGGVYGYTF
TRBD1,NA,TRBV28,TRBJ1-5,TGTGCCGTTGGGGGACAGGGAAAGGCGCAGCCCCAGCATTTT,CAVGGQGKAQPQHF
NA,NA,TRBV5-1,TRBJ2-5,TGCGCCAGCAGCTTAGGGGGATCGGAAGAGACCCAGTACTTC,CASSLGGSEETQYF
NA,NA,TRBV28,TRBJ1-1,TGTGCCAGCAGCTATATGGGGGGAGTTGTGGGCACTGAAGCTTTCTTT,CASSYMGGVVGTEAFF
NA,few,TRBV6-7,TRBJ1-3,TGTGCCAGCAGTTACTCGATTCCCAGGGATCTCTCTGGAAACACCATATATTTT,CASSYSIPRDLSGNTIYF
TRBD1,NA,TRBV14,TRBJ1-6,TGTGCCAGCAGCCTAGGGACAGGGATCTCCCTCCACTTT,CASSLGTGISLHF
NA,NA,TRBV2,TRBJ1-2,TGTGCCAGCAGTGAGGGAACAGGCTATGGCTACACCTTC,CASSEGTGYGYTF
TRBD1,NA,TRBV5-1,TRBJ2-2,TGCGCCAGCAGCTCCGGACAGGGATATTCCGGGGAGCTGTTTTTT,CASSSGQGYSGELFF
TRBD1,NA,TRBV5-8,TRBJ2-7,TGTGCCAGCAGACATAGGGGGACAGGGGGCTACGAGCAGTACTTC,CASRHRGTGGYEQYF
TRBD2,NA,TRBV7-7,TRBJ2-5,TGTGCCAGCAGCTCCGGGACTAGCGGGGAAGAGACCCAGTACTTC,CASSSGTSGEETQYF
TRBD2,NA,TRBV7-3,TRBJ2-6,TGTGCCAGCAGCTTAAGACGGCCCCCCAATCTAGCGGGGGTACCTCTGGAGGCCAACGTCCTGACTTTC,CASSLRRPPNLAGVPLEANVLTF
NA,NA,TRBV5-5,TRBJ1-5,TGTGCCAGCAGCTTGTTAGCAGGGCAGGGGCAGCCCCAGCATTTT,CASSLLAGQGQPQHF
NA,NA,TRBV30,TRBJ1-2,TGTGCCTGGAGTCGGGGTCCCGGGTATAATGGCTACACCTTC,CAWSRGPGYNGYTF
NA,NA,TRBV2,TRBJ1-1,TGTGCCAGCAGTGAACTCCCAGGGGAAGCTTTCTTT,CASSELPGEAFF
NA,NA,TRBV10-1,TRBJ1-5,TGCGCCAGCAGTGAGCTCTCGGACTCAAATCAGCCCCAGCATTTT,CASSELSDSNQPQHF
NA,few,TRBV7-9,TRBJ1-6,TGTGCCAGCAGTTCACAGGTAACACCCCTCCACTTT,CASSSQVTPLHF
TRBD2,NA,TRBV12-5,TRBJ2-1,TGTGCTAGTGGTTCCAGCGGGGGGGCGTATCAGACCGGGCAGTTCTTC,CASGSSGGAYQTGQFF
NA,NA,TRBV10-3,TRBJ2-5,TGTGCCATCAGTGAGTCGGAGGGGGGGTACCAAGAGACCCAGTACTTC,CAISESEGGYQETQYF
NA,NA,TRBV15,TRBJ2-5,TGTGCCACCAGCAGAGGCGCAGGTGGAGAGACCCAGTACTTC,CATSRGAGGETQYF
TRBD1,NA,TRBV25-1,TRBJ1-4,TGTGCCAGCAGTCAAGAAGGGGGCGGTGAAAAACTGTTTTTT,CASSQEGGGEKLFF
NA,once,TRBV5-1,TRBJ1-1,TGCGCCAGCAGCTTGACAGCTACCGAAGCTTTCTTT,CASSLTATEAFF